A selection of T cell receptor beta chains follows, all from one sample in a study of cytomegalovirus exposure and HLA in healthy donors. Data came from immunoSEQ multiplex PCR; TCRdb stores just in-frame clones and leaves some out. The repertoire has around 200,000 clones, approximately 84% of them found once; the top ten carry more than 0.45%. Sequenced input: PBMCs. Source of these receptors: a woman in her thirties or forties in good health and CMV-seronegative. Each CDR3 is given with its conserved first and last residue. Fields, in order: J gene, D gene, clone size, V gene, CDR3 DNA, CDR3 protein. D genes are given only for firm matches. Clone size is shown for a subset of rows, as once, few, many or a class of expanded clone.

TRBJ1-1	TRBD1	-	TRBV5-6	TGTGCCAGCAGCCCGGGGACAGCCAACAGCGCTTTCTTT	CASSPGTANSAFF
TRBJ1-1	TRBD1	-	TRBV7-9	TGTGCCAGCAGCCGCAGGACAGGGGAGAGCACTGAAGCTTTCTTT	CASSRRTGESTEAFF
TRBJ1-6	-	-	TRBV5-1	TGCGCCAGCAGCTTGACAGGATCTAATTCACCCCTCCACTTT	CASSLTGSNSPLHF
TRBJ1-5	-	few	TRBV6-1	TGTGCCAGCAGGGGAGGGAACAATCAGCCCCAGCATTTT	CASRGGNNQPQHF
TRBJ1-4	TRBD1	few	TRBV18	TGTGCCAGCTCACCCGGGACAGGAGGGGAAAAACTGTTTTTT	CASSPGTGGEKLFF
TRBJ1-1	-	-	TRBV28	TGTGCCAGCAGAAAACAGGCTAACCTGAACACTGAAGCTTTCTTT	CASRKQANLNTEAFF
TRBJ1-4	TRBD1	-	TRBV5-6	TGTGCCAGCAGCTTGGGGACAGGAATCTTTAATGAAAAACTGTTTTTT	CASSLGTGIFNEKLFF
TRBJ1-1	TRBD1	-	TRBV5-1	TGCGCCAGCAGCTTAGCTCCGGGACAGGGTGAAGCTTTCTTT	CASSLAPGQGEAFF
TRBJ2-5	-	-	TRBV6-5	TGTGCCAGCAGTTACGTGGGAGAGCAGTACTTC	CASSYVGEQYF
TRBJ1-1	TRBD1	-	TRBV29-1	TGCAGCGGCATGGACAGGGAAGGTGAAGCTTTCTTT	CSGMDREGEAFF
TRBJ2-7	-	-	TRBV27	TGTGCCAGCCGCTACAGTGAGCTGACGGGAGAGCAGTACTTC	CASRYSELTGEQYF
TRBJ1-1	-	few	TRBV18	TGTGCCAGCTCACTTTCAGGGTGGGACACTGAAGCTTTCTTT	CASSLSGWDTEAFF
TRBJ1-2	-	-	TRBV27	TGTGCCAGCAGTTTGGCCAGGGGCTTAGGCTACACCTTC	CASSLARGLGYTF
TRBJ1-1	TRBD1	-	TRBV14	TGTGCCAGCAGCCAAGATCGGGGACAGATGAACACTGAAGCTTTCTTT	CASSQDRGQMNTEAFF
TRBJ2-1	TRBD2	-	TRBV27	TGTGCCAGCAGTGTCAGACTAGCGGGGGGATACAATGAGCAGTTCTTC	CASSVRLAGGYNEQFF
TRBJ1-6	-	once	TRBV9	TGTGCCAGCAGCGTACGTCCGGGTGGAAATTCACCCCTCCACTTT	CASSVRPGGNSPLHF
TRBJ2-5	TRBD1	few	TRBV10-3	TGTGCCAGTGCCAGGGGGCCCCCTCAAGAGACCCAGTACTTC	CASARGPPQETQYF
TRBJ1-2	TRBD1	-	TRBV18	TGTGCCAGCTTTGGCCAGGGGGTCTACACCTTC	CASFGQGVYTF
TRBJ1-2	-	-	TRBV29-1	TGCAGCGTTGGAGGGCTTTCCTATGGCTACACCTTC	CSVGGLSYGYTF
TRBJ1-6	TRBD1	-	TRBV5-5	TGTGCCAGCAGCTTCGGGACAGCATATAATTCACCCCTCCACTTT	CASSFGTAYNSPLHF
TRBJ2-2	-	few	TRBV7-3	TGTGCCAGCAGCTTGGTCGGCGGGGATAACACCGGGGAGCTGTTTTTT	CASSLVGGDNTGELFF
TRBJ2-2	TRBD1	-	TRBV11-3	TGTGCCAGCAGCAGCCGGGACAGTCGAACCGGGGAGCTGTTTTTT	CASSSRDSRTGELFF
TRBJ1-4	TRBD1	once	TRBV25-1	TGTGCCAGCAGTGGGGGACAGGGTGGAAAACTGTTTTTT	CASSGGQGGKLFF
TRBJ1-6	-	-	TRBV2	TGTGCCAGCAGTGAAGAGAGTGATTCACCCCTCCACTTT	CASSEESDSPLHF
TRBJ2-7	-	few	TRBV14	TGTGCCAGCAGTTCATCTGGACACATAAGGGTCTACGAGCAGTACTTC	CASSSSGHIRVYEQYF
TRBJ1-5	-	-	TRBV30	TGTGCCTGGAGTACTCCAGGGGAACAGCCCCAGCATTTT	CAWSTPGEQPQHF
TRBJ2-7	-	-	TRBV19	TGTGCCAGTATAATTGCCCATAGTAGCTCCTACGAGCAGTACTTC	CASIIAHSSSYEQYF
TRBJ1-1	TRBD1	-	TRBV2	TGTGCCAGCAGTGATAGGACAGGGGATACTGAAGCTTTCTTT	CASSDRTGDTEAFF
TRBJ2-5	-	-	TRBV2	TGTGCCAGCAATTGGGAGGCCAGAGAGACCCAGTACTTC	CASNWEARETQYF
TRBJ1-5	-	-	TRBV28	TGTGCCAGCAGAACCACAGTGCAGCCCCAGCATTTT	CASRTTVQPQHF
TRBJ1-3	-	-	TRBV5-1	TGCGCCAGCAGCTTTCAATCTCGGGAAACGGTTGGAAACACCATATATTTT	CASSFQSRETVGNTIYF
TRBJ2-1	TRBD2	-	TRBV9	TGTGCCAGCAGCGTACTAGCGGGGGGGCCGACTGAGCAGTTCTTC	CASSVLAGGPTEQFF
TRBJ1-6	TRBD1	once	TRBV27	TGTGCCAGCAGTTTATTTAGACAGGGTCCTTCACCCCTCCACTTT	CASSLFRQGPSPLHF
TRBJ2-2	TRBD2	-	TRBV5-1	TGCGCCAGCAAGTCGGGGGGTAACACCGGGGAGCTGTTTTTT	CASKSGGNTGELFF
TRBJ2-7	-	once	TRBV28	TGTGCCAGCAGAGAACAGGGACCTACCTACGAGCAGTACTTC	CASREQGPTYEQYF
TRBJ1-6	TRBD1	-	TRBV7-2	TGTGCCAGCAGCTTTCCGGGACAGGGTAATTCACCCCTCCACTTT	CASSFPGQGNSPLHF